This T cell receptor (beta chain) was documented in a study of regulatory and conventional T cells in RAG deficiency. Method: immunoSEQ multiplex PCR; TCRdb's copy keeps in-frame clones and lacks some. Counted here are roughly 32,000 clones, 90% to 97% occurring once; the ten biggest clones make up over 0.35%. Genomic DNA came from blood conventional CD4+ T cells gated CD25-low CD127-high. V was clipped by 5 bases and J by 0 bases; unmatched bases: 5. CDR1 is SGHRS, CDR2 YFSETQ, per germline. The CDR3 loop spans 15 amino acids. This sample was also put to use in a study of regulatory T cells. That report notes: The PCR used 52 TRBV and 13 TRBJ primers. Skewed V and J usage and few unique V-J pairs marked patient repertoires, most in Tregs.

The clonotype was recovered from a human donor in good health. Sequencing was done on a sample of CD25- CD4+ T cells sorted from blood. The chain is built from TRBV5-1 and TRBJ2-3; 8 bases match TRBD2. CDR3 loop: CASRPSGGSTDTQYF. For the CDR3, the DNA is TGCGCCAGCAGACCCAGCGGGGGAAGCACAGATACGCAGTATTTT.